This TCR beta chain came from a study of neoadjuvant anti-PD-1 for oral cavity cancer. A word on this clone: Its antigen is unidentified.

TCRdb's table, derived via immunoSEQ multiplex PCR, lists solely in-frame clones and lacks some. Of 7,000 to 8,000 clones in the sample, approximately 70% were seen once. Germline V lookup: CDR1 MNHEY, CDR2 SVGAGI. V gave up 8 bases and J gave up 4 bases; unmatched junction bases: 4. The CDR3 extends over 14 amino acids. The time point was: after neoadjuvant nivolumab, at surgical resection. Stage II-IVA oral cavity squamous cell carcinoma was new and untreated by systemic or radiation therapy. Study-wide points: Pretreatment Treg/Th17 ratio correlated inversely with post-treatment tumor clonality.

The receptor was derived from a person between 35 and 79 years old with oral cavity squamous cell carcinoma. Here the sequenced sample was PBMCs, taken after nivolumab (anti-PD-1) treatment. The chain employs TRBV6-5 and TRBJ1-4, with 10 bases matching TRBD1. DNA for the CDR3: TGTGCCAGCGCCCGGGACAGGGGTAATGAAAAACTGTTTTTT. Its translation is CASARDRGNEKLFF.